There are many counts of the clone carrying this TCR beta chain. The data derive from a study of T cell repertoires in cytomegalovirus infection. About the study: A matching HLA type, together with CMV infection, was signaled by public TCR beta signatures.

Germline CDR1 MDHEN, CDR2 SYDVKM. This CDR3 is 12 amino acids long. The V and J ends lost 0 bases and 5 bases respectively, with 5 bases between them. TCRdb reanalysed the reads using MiXCR and keeps one entry per CDR3 protein. The table shows about 150,000 distinct CDR3 sequences, with around 20% occurring only once. The sample was PBMCs. The clonotype was recovered from a human donor in good health (CMV status not recorded). Some clones in this sample may be carry-over from other donors' samples. The chain uses TRBV28 and TRBJ2-7; D is ambiguous. DNA for the CDR3: TGTGCCAGCAGTTTATGGGGAAACGAGCAGTACTTC. Translated, it gives CASSLWGNEQYF. Using reference TRBV28 and TRBJ2-7 for the parts outside the CDR3, the full variable domain is DVKVTQSSRYLVKRTGEKVFLECVQDMDHENMFWYRQDPGLGLRLIYFSYDVKMKEKGDIPEGYSVSREKKERFSLILESASTNQTSMYLCASSLWGNEQYFGPGTRLTVT.